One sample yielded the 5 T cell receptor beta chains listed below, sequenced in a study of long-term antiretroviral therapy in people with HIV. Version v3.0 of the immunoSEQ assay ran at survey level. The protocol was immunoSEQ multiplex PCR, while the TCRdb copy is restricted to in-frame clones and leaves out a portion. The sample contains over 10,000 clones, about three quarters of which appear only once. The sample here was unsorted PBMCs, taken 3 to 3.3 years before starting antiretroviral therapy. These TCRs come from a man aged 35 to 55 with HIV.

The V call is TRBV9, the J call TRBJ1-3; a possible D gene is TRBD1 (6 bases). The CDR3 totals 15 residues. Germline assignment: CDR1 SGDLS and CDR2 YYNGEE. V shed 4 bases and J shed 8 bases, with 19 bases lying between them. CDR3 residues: CASSPSGGLVDTIYF. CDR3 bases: TGTGCCAGCAGCCCCTCGGGGGGGCTGGTTGACACCATATATTTT. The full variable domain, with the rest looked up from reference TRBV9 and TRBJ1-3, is DSGVTQTPKHLITATGQRVTLRCSPRSGDLSVYWYQQSLDQGLQFLIQYYNGEERAKGNILERFSAQQFPDLHSELNLSSLELGDSALYFCASSPSGGLVDTIYFGEGSWLTVV.

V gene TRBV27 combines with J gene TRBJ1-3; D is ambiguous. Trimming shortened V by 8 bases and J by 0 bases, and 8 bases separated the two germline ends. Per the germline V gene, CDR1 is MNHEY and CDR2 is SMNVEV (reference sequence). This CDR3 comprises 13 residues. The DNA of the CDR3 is TGTGCCAGCGCGACAAACTCTGGAAACACCATATATTTT. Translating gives CASATNSGNTIYF.

CDR3 residues: CASSLVTASQPQHF. CDR3 coding DNA: TGTGCCAGCAGCTTAGTTACAGCAAGTCAGCCCCAGCATTTT. V usage is TRBV7-9 and J usage is TRBJ1-5; D is ambiguous. The CDR3 sequence is 14 residues long. The germline gives CDR1 SEHNR, CDR2 FQNEAQ (reference sequence). The ends were cut back, 1 base at V and 6 bases at J, with 10 bases in the middle. The whole variable domain, remainder taken from reference TRBV7-9 and TRBJ1-5, is DTGVSQNPRHKITKRGQNVTFRCDPISEHNRLYWYRQTLGQGPEFLTYFQNEAQLEKSRLLSDRFSAERPKGSFSTLEIQRTEQGDSAMYLCASSLVTASQPQHFGDGTRLSIL.

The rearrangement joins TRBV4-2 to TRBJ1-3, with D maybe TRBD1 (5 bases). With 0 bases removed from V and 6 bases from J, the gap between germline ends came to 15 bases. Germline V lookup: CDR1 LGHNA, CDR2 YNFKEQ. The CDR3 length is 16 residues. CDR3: CASSQDPTGGPNTIYF. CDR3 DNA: TGTGCCAGCAGCCAAGACCCCACCGGGGGACCAAACACCATATATTTT.

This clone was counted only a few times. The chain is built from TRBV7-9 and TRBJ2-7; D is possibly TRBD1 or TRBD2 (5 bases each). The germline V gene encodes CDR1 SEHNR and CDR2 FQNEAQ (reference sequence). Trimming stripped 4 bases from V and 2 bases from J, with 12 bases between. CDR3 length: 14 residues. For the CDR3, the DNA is TGTGCCAGCAGCTGGGACCTGACTCCCTACGAGCAGTACTTC. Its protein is CASSWDLTPYEQYF.